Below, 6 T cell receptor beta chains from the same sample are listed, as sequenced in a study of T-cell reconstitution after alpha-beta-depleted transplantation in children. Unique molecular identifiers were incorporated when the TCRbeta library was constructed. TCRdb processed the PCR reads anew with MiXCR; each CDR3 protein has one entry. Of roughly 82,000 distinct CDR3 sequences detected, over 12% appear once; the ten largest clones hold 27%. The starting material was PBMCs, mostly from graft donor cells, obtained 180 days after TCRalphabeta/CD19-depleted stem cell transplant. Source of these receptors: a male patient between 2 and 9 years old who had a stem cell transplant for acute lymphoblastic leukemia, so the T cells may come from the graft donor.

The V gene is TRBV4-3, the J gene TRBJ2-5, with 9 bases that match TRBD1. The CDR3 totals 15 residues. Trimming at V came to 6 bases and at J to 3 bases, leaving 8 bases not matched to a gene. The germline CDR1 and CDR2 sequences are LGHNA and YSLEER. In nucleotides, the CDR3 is TGCGCCAGCAGTCCCTGGACAGGGGTGAAAGAGACCCAGTACTTC. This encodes CASSPWTGVKETQYF.

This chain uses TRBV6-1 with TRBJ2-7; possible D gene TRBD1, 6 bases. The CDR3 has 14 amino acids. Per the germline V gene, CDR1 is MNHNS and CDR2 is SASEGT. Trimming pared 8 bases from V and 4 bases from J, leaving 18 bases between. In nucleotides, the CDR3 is TGTGCCAGCGGTCGGACAGTCGTGGGTTACGAGCAGTACTTC. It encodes CASGRTVVGYEQYF.

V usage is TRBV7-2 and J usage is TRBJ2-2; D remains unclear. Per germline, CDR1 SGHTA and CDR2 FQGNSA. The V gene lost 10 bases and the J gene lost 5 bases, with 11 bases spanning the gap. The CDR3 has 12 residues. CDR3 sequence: CATRPLTGELFF. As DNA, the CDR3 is TGTGCCACCCGGCCCCTTACCGGGGAGCTGTTTTTT.

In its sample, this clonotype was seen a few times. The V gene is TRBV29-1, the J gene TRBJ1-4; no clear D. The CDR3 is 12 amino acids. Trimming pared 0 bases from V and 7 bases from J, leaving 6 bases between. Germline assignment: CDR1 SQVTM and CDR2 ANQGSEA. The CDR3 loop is CSVEDLGEKLFF. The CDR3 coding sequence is TGCAGCGTTGAAGATCTGGGTGAAAAACTGTTTTTT.

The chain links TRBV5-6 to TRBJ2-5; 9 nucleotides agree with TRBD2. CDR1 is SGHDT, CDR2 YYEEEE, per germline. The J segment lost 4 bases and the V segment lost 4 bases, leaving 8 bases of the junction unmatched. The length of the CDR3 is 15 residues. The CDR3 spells CASSPRGSGGETQYF. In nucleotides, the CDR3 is TGTGCCAGCAGCCCTCGGGGTAGCGGGGGAGAGACCCAGTACTTC.

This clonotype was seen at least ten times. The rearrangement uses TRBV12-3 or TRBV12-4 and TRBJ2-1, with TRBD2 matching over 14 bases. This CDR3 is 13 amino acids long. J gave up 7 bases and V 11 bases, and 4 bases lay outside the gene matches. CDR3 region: CAAGTSGSNEQFF. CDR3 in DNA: TGTGCCGCCGGGACTAGCGGGAGTAATGAGCAGTTCTTC.